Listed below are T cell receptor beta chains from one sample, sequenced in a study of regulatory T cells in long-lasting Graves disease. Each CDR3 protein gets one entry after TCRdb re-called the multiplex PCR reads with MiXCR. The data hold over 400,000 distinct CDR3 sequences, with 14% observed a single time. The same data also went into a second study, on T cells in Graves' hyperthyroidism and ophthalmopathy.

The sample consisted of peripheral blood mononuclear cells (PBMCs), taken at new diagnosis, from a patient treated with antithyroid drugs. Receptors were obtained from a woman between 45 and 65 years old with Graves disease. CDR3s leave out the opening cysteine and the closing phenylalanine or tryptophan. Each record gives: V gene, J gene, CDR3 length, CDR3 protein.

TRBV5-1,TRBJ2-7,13,ASSFSRASSYEQY
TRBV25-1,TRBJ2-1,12,ASSDTGIYNEQF
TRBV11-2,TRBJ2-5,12,ASSIQGGQETQY
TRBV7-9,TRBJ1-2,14,ASSSANRGANYGYT
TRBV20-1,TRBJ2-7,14,SARDVLAGTSYEQY
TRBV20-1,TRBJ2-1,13,SANALASSLGEQF
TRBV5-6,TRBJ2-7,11,ASSYRGLYEQY
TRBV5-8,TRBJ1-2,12,ASSHKGAGYGYT
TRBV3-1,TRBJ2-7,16,ASSQDGTSGPLAYEQY
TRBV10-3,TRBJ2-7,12,ATLGLAGADEQY
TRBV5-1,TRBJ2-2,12,ASSPQTHTGELF
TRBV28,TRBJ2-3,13,ASFEGVSSTDTQY
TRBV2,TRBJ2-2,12,ASRGQATTGELF
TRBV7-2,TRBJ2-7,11,AGSESGFGQQY
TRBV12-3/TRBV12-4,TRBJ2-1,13,ASSFLAGDVNEQF
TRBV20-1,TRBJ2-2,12,SANGGAITGELF
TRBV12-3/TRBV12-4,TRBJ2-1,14,ASSFQRLDPNNEQF
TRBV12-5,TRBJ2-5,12,ASGMGRDTETQY
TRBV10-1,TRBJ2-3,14,ASSESEGGLTDTQY
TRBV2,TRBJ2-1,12,ASSDPIHYNEQF
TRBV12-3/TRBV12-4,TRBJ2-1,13,ASSGTGSSYNEQF
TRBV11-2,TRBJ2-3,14,ASSLRTGAGTDTQY
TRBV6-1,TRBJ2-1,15,ASSEAGLAAFYNEQF
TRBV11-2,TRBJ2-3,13,ASSLIGGITDTQY
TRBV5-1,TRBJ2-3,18,ASSSPGLAGGGSHTDTQY
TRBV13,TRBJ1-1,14,ASSPWRTGGIPEAF
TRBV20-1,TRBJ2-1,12,SARDPTEGNEQF
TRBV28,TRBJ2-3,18,ASSSVPGLAGLPRTDTQY
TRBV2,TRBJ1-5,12,ASSVGVSNQPQH
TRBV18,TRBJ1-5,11,ASSPTGDRAQH
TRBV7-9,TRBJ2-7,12,ASSPSGRPYEQY
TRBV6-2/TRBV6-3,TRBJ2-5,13,ASSQGQGAAETQY
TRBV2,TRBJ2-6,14,ASSGTTGAGANVLT
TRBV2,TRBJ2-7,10,ASTRQAGEQY
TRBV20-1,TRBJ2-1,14,SADPPSGRNYNEQF
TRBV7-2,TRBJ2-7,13,ASSLGAESTYEQY
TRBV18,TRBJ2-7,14,ASSPGLAGGFYEQY
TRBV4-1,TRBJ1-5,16,ASSQAPQGPGSNQPQH
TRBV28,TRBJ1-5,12,ASSSVERWQPQH
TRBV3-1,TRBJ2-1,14,ASSQGVGRMPNEQF
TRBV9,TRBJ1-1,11,ASSPGWGTEAF
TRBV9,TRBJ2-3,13,ASSFQDRGLDTQY
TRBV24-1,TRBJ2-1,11,ATSLDISNEQF
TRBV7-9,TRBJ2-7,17,ASSLRTPFLAGGSYEQY
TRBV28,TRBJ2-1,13,ASSLFGTSGTEQF
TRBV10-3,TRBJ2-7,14,AISEADRGGSYEQY
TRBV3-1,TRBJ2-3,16,ASSQARGWTGSTDTQY
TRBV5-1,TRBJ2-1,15,ASSFEGGTSGYNEQF
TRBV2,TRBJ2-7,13,ASSEAVIGGGEQY
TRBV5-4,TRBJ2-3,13,ASSFKGEGTDTQY
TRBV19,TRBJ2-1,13,ASNGLAGGYNEQF
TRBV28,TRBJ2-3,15,ASSFTWGLADTDTQY
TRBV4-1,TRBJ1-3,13,ASSLPQGRGNTIY
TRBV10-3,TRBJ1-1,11,AISGDRGTEAF
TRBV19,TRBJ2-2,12,ASSRTSGTGELF
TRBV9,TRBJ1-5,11,ASSVEAFQPQH
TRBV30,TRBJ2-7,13,AWSLFSGASYEQY
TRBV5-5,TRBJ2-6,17,ASSPGGTSGLSGANVLT
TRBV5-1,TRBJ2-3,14,ASSLAIGAGTDTQY
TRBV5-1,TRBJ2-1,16,ASSLFNQGSGSDREQF